These T cell receptor beta chains were read from a single sample in a study of T cell responses to AZD1222 COVID-19 vaccine. The method was immunoSEQ multiplex PCR; TCRdb's version includes in-frame clones alone and lacks a portion of them. The profile shows 170,000 or so clones, 93% of them singletons. Sequenced material: peripheral blood, taken on day 0 of AZD1222 vaccination. The receptors here all came from an adult in good health. Each CDR3 is given with its conserved first and last residue. Each record gives: J gene, V gene, clone size, D gene, CDR3 protein, CDR3 DNA. The D gene is left open where the match is weak. Clone sizes are given selectively: once, few, many, or a class where the clone is expanded.

TRBJ2-3,TRBV4-2,NA,NA,CASSQGAGPDTQYF,TGTGCCAGCAGCCAAGGGGCAGGGCCAGATACGCAGTATTTT
TRBJ1-5,TRBV5-8,NA,NA,CASSLGPVGNQPQHF,TGTGCCAGCAGCTTGGGCCCGGTGGGCAATCAGCCCCAGCATTTT
TRBJ1-1,TRBV27,NA,TRBD1,CASSLGDSRLNTEAFF,TGTGCCAGCAGTCTAGGGGACAGCCGTTTGAACACTGAAGCTTTCTTT
TRBJ2-5,TRBV11-2,NA,TRBD2,CASSSLGSGGQETQYF,TGTGCCAGCAGCTCCCTCGGGTCGGGGGGCCAAGAGACCCAGTACTTC
TRBJ1-2,TRBV12-3/TRBV12-4,once,NA,CASSLLGVGGYTF,TGTGCCAGCAGTTTATTGGGGGTTGGTGGCTACACCTTC
TRBJ2-2,TRBV7-6,NA,TRBD2,CASSLSRLAGTGELFF,TGTGCCAGCAGCTTAAGTCGACTAGCGGGGACCGGGGAGCTGTTTTTT
TRBJ1-2,TRBV6-5,NA,NA,CASSSSTGYGYTF,TGTGCCAGCAGCTCCTCAACAGGGTATGGCTACACCTTC
TRBJ1-2,TRBV7-9,NA,NA,CASSLGYKGSGYTF,TGTGCCAGCAGCTTAGGGTACAAGGGTTCTGGCTACACCTTC
TRBJ1-6,TRBV12-3/TRBV12-4,NA,TRBD1,CASSGQGESPLHF,TGTGCCAGCAGTGGACAGGGGGAATCACCCCTCCACTTT
TRBJ2-1,TRBV11-3,NA,NA,CASSKTGKAYNEQFF,TGTGCCAGCAGCAAAACAGGGAAGGCCTACAATGAGCAGTTCTTC
TRBJ1-4,TRBV7-9,NA,TRBD1,CASSLWDRYNEKLFF,TGTGCCAGCAGCTTATGGGACAGATATAATGAAAAACTGTTTTTT
TRBJ2-7,TRBV10-1,NA,TRBD2,CASSDGLAGVHSYEQYF,TGCGCCAGCAGTGATGGACTAGCGGGGGTGCACTCCTACGAGCAGTACTTC
TRBJ1-1,TRBV28,NA,NA,CASSPGALNTEAFF,TGTGCCAGCAGTCCAGGTGCGCTGAACACTGAAGCTTTCTTT
TRBJ2-2,TRBV27,NA,TRBD1,CASSVLTGVGTGELFF,TGTGCCAGCAGTGTACTGACAGGGGTTGGCACCGGGGAGCTGTTTTTT
TRBJ1-4,TRBV11-3,NA,NA,CASSLARDEKLFF,TGTGCCAGCAGCTTAGCTCGGGACGAAAAACTGTTTTTT
TRBJ2-5,TRBV11-2,NA,TRBD1,CASSFGTVQETQYF,TGTGCCAGCAGCTTCGGGACAGTCCAAGAGACCCAGTACTTC
TRBJ1-2,TRBV2,NA,NA,CASSEYLVGYYGYTF,TGTGCCAGCAGTGAATATCTGGTCGGATACTATGGCTACACCTTC
TRBJ1-6,TRBV25-1,NA,NA,CASSEWGIGNSPLHF,TGTGCCAGCAGTGAATGGGGGATAGGTAATTCACCCCTCCACTTT
TRBJ1-6,TRBV5-1,NA,TRBD1,CASSLSDRANSPLHF,TGCGCCAGCAGCTTGAGTGACAGGGCGAATTCACCCCTCCACTTT
TRBJ2-7,TRBV9,NA,NA,CASPRRQASYEQYF,TGTGCCTCCCCGAGGAGACAGGCGTCCTACGAGCAGTACTTC
TRBJ1-4,TRBV7-9,NA,NA,CASSLLTAPNEKLFF,TGTGCCAGCAGCTTACTGACAGCCCCTAATGAAAAACTGTTTTTT
TRBJ1-5,TRBV2,NA,NA,CASSWGRTNQPQHF,TGTGCCAGCAGCTGGGGGAGGACTAATCAGCCCCAGCATTTT
TRBJ1-4,TRBV2,once,NA,CASSVQGGGEKLFF,TGTGCCAGCAGTGTACAGGGAGGAGGTGAAAAACTGTTTTTT
TRBJ2-7,TRBV12-3/TRBV12-4,NA,NA,CASSLATGEQYF,TGTGCCAGCAGTTTAGCCACGGGCGAGCAGTACTTC
TRBJ1-2,TRBV12-3/TRBV12-4,NA,NA,CASSLQDYGYTF,TGTGCCAGCAGTTTGCAGGACTATGGCTACACCTTC
TRBJ2-2,TRBV28,NA,TRBD2,CASLSGGKTGELFF,TGTGCCAGCCTTAGCGGGGGAAAAACCGGGGAGCTGTTTTTT
TRBJ1-5,TRBV7-5,NA,NA,CAGLRGGIVNQPQHF,TGTGCAGGATTAAGGGGCGGGATCGTAAATCAGCCCCAGCATTTT
TRBJ1-2,TRBV6-5,NA,TRBD1,CASSYSGGQGAGYTF,TGTGCCAGCAGTTACTCTGGGGGACAGGGGGCTGGCTACACCTTC
TRBJ2-7,TRBV2,NA,TRBD2,CASGVAGVIAYEQYF,TGTGCCAGCGGCGTAGCGGGGGTCATCGCCTACGAGCAGTACTTC
TRBJ1-2,TRBV18,NA,NA,CASSPTGHSNYGYTF,TGTGCCAGCTCACCTACAGGACATTCTAACTATGGCTACACCTTC
TRBJ1-1,TRBV19,NA,NA,CASNSQGMNTEAFF,TGTGCCAGTAATTCACAGGGAATGAACACTGAAGCTTTCTTT
TRBJ2-3,TRBV7-6,NA,NA,CASSLLSEADTQYF,TGTGCCAGCAGCTTACTCTCCGAGGCAGATACGCAGTATTTT
TRBJ2-5,TRBV18,few,TRBD2,CASSPPRTSGETQYF,TGTGCCAGCTCACCACCGCGGACTAGCGGGGAGACCCAGTACTTC
TRBJ1-5,TRBV18,NA,TRBD1,CASSPGQGNQPQHF,TGTGCCAGCTCACCAGGACAGGGCAATCAGCCCCAGCATTTT
TRBJ2-5,TRBV19,once,TRBD2,CASSIRGLAVETQYF,TGTGCCAGTAGTATAAGGGGACTAGCGGTAGAGACCCAGTACTTC
TRBJ2-1,TRBV4-2,NA,NA,CASSQEEIRGNEQFF,TGTGCCAGCAGCCAAGAGGAGATCAGGGGCAATGAGCAGTTCTTC
TRBJ1-5,TRBV9,NA,NA,CARPQPQHF,TGTGCCAGACCTCAGCCCCAGCATTTT
TRBJ2-7,TRBV18,NA,NA,CASSPQANSFVSSYEQYF,TGTGCCAGCTCACCACAAGCAAACAGCTTCGTTTCGAGTTACGAGCAGTACTTC
TRBJ1-2,TRBV7-3,NA,TRBD1,CASSPRTGFQGYTF,TGTGCCAGCAGCCCCCGGACAGGGTTTCAGGGCTACACCTTC
TRBJ1-2,TRBV7-6,NA,TRBD1,CASSLVSGQKNYGYTF,TGTGCCAGCAGCTTAGTATCGGGACAGAAGAACTATGGCTACACCTTC
TRBJ1-2,TRBV4-1,NA,NA,CASSQVLGYYGYTF,TGCGCCAGCAGCCAAGTGTTGGGATATTATGGCTACACCTTC
TRBJ1-2,TRBV24-1,once,NA,CATSDKQGRGYTF,TGTGCCACCAGTGATAAACAGGGACGCGGCTACACCTTC
TRBJ1-2,TRBV24-1,once,NA,CATSDLGRGPNYGYTF,TGTGCCACCAGTGATTTGGGGAGGGGACCTAACTATGGCTACACCTTC
TRBJ1-4,TRBV4-3,few,NA,CASSPTSATNEKLFF,TGCGCCAGCAGCCCAACGTCAGCAACTAATGAAAAACTGTTTTTT
TRBJ1-1,TRBV6-5,few,TRBD1,CAIRTGNTEAFF,TGTGCCATCAGGACAGGGAACACTGAAGCTTTCTTT
TRBJ1-2,TRBV7-9,NA,NA,CASRPSGATNYGYTF,TGTGCCAGCAGACCCTCGGGGGCCACCAACTATGGCTACACCTTC
TRBJ2-2,TRBV5-1,NA,NA,CASSLQAGSTGELFF,TGCGCCAGCAGCTTGCAGGCAGGGAGCACCGGGGAGCTGTTTTTT
TRBJ1-2,TRBV5-1,NA,TRBD1,CASSLDRGLSGYTF,TGCGCCAGCAGCTTGGACAGGGGGCTCAGTGGCTACACCTTC
TRBJ1-2,TRBV7-2,NA,NA,CASSRQAGWHYGYTF,TGTGCCAGCAGCCGCCAGGCAGGGTGGCACTATGGCTACACCTTC
TRBJ2-1,TRBV28,NA,NA,CASSLYGEQFF,TGTGCCAGCAGTTTATACGGTGAGCAGTTCTTC
TRBJ2-3,TRBV27,NA,NA,CASSLNRAGTDTQYF,TGTGCCAGCAGTTTAAACAGGGCCGGCACAGATACGCAGTATTTT
TRBJ2-1,TRBV5-8,NA,TRBD2,CASSPTLAGGSNEQFF,TGTGCCAGCAGCCCAACTTTAGCGGGGGGGAGTAATGAGCAGTTCTTC
TRBJ1-4,TRBV27,NA,NA,CASSAQHPNEKLFF,TGTGCCAGCAGCGCACAGCACCCTAATGAAAAACTGTTTTTT
TRBJ2-1,TRBV30,NA,TRBD1,CAWLTGQGQFF,TGTGCCTGGTTGACCGGACAGGGGCAGTTCTTC
TRBJ1-4,TRBV7-9,NA,NA,CASSLALHWETATNEKLFF,TGTGCCAGCAGCTTAGCGCTCCATTGGGAAACTGCAACTAATGAAAAACTGTTTTTT
TRBJ1-1,TRBV21-1,NA,NA,CARPGEAFF,TGTGCCAGACCCGGGGAAGCTTTCTTT
TRBJ2-5,TRBV5-1,NA,NA,CASSLRGFQETQYF,TGCGCCAGCAGCTTACGGGGCTTCCAAGAGACCCAGTACTTC
TRBJ1-6,TRBV6-5,NA,NA,CASGGAGNSPLHF,TGTGCCAGCGGCGGGGCGGGTAATTCACCCCTCCACTTT
TRBJ1-5,TRBV28,NA,NA,CASSRPRVNQPQHF,TGTGCCAGCAGTCGACCCAGGGTAAATCAGCCCCAGCATTTT
TRBJ1-4,TRBV19,NA,TRBD1,CASSGQAWGEKLFF,TGTGCCAGTAGCGGACAGGCCTGGGGTGAAAAACTGTTTTTT